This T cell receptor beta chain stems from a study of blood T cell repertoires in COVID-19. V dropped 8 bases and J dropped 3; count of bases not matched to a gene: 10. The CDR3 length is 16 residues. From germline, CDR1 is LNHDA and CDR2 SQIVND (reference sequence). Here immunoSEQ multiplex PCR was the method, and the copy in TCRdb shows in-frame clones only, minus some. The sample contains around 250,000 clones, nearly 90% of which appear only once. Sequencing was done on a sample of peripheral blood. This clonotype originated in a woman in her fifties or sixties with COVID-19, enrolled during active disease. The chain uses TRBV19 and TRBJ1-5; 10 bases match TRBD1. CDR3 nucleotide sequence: TGTGCCAGTTCCCCCCGGACAGGGGGATTCAATCAGCCCCAGCATTTT. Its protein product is CASSPRTGGFNQPQHF.